These 30 T cell receptor beta chains were sequenced from one sample in a study of cytomegalovirus exposure and HLA in healthy donors. This PCR relied on a set of 60 Vbeta primers and 13 Jbeta primers. TCRdb keeps only in-frame clones here, not all; method: immunoSEQ multiplex PCR. The data show 150,000 to 200,000 clones, around 75% seen once. The sample taken for sequencing was PBMCs. The receptor set was obtained from a male donor in good health and CMV-seronegative.

V gene TRBV2 combines with J gene TRBJ2-5; 9 bases agree with TRBD2. Germline-derived CDR1 and CDR2 are SNHLY and FYNNEI. The CDR3 has 17 residues. The junction had 11 bases not matched to a gene; V was cut back by 2 bases and J by 4 bases. CDR3 bases: TGTGCCAGCAGTGAAAGCCCCCTAGCGGGATATTCAGAGACCCAGTACTTC. Residues: CASSESPLAGYSETQYF.

The chain employs TRBV7-3 and TRBJ1-1, with D unresolved. The CDR3 extends over 13 amino acids. The V and J ends lost 5 bases and 1 base respectively, with 8 bases between them. The germline CDR1 and CDR2 sequences are SGHTA and FQGTGA. DNA of the CDR3: TGTGCCAGCAGCGCCACATCGAACACTGAAGCTTTCTTT. Its protein is CASSATSNTEAFF.

The chain recombines TRBV27 with TRBJ2-3; TRBD1 might be the D (5 bases). The CDR3 extends over 14 amino acids. Germline loops: CDR1 MNHEY, CDR2 SMNVEV (reference sequence). Trimming stripped 7 bases from V and 2 bases from J, with 13 bases between. For the CDR3, the DNA is TGTGCCAGCACCCTGGGGCAGGACACAGATACGCAGTATTTT. Residues: CASTLGQDTDTQYF.

The V call is TRBV7-2, the J call TRBJ2-6; D is unresolved. The CDR3 spans 14 residues. Germline loops: CDR1 SGHTA, CDR2 FQGNSA. V gave up 4 bases and J gave up 2 bases, with 6 bases separating them. CDR3 sequence: CASSSGPGANVLTF. In DNA form, the CDR3 reads TGTGCCAGCAGCTCTGGGCCTGGGGCCAACGTCCTGACTTTC.

The chain couples TRBV5-1 to TRBJ2-1, with D tentatively TRBD2 (6 bases). This CDR3 is 15 amino acids long. Germline loops: CDR1 SGHRS, CDR2 YFSETQ. V shed 0 bases and J shed 4 bases, with 11 bases lying between them. CDR3 sequence (DNA): TGCGCCAGCAGCTTGGATGGCGGGGTTTACAATGAGCAGTTCTTC. Translation: CASSLDGGVYNEQFF.

The rearrangement joins TRBV30 to TRBJ2-3; 9 nucleotides align to TRBD2. The CDR3 extends over 15 amino acids. Per the germline V gene, CDR1 is GTSNPN and CDR2 is SVGIG (reference sequence). V shed 2 bases, J shed 2 bases, and the junction held 5 bases outside the gene matches. Here the CDR3 DNA reads TGTGCCTGGAGTATCGGACTAGCGCACACAGATACGCAGTATTTT. Protein product: CAWSIGLAHTDTQYF. Full variable domain (rest looked up from reference TRBV30 and TRBJ2-3): SQTIHQWPATLVQPVGSPLSLECTVEGTSNPNLYWYRQAAGRGLQLLFYSVGIGQISSEVPQNLSASRPQDRQFILSSKKLLLSDSGFYLCAWSIGLAHTDTQYFGPGTRLTVL.

V and J are TRBV30 and TRBJ1-1, with 9 bases lining up with TRBD1. V was clipped by 2 bases and J by 4 bases; unmatched bases: 11. The CDR3 consists of 16 residues. Per germline, CDR1 GTSNPN and CDR2 SVGIG (reference sequence). The CDR3 region has the DNA TGTGCCTGGAGTCCTCGACCGGGACAGGGTTCCACTGAAGCTTTCTTT. Amino acid sequence: CAWSPRPGQGSTEAFF.

The chain is built from TRBV7-6 and TRBJ2-1; 12 bases align to TRBD2. Germline-derived CDR1 and CDR2 are SGHVS and FNYEAQ. CDR3 size: 16 residues. V shed 4 bases and J 7 bases; nucleotides not matched to a gene: 8. The CDR3, as DNA: TGTGCCAGCAGCTCCCTAGCGGGAGGGCCGTTAAATGAGCAGTTCTTC. Translation gives CASSSLAGGPLNEQFF.

V is TRBV2 and J is TRBJ1-2; no reliable D call. Germline-derived CDR1 and CDR2 are SNHLY and FYNNEI. The CDR3 length is 14 residues. The ends were cut back, 4 bases at V and 8 bases at J, with 17 bases in the middle. CDR3 amino acids: CASSVSKSGGGYTF. The CDR3 DNA reads as TGTGCCAGCAGTGTGTCGAAGTCCGGCGGGGGCTACACCTTC.

The J gene is TRBJ1-2, the V gene TRBV5-1, with 10 bases matching TRBD1. The V and J ends lost 0 bases and 8 bases, in that order; junction bases with no gene match: 4. The germline CDR1 and CDR2 sequences are SGHRS and YFSETQ. The CDR3 totals 14 residues. For the CDR3, the DNA is TGCGCCAGCAGCTTGGCCGGGACAGGGGACGGCTACACCTTC. Translation gives CASSLAGTGDGYTF.

The chain carries TRBV28 and TRBJ1-2, with D possibly TRBD1 on 5 matching bases. The germline gives CDR1 MDHEN, CDR2 SYDVKM. The V end was cut by 3 bases, the J end by 2 bases, with 13 bases between. There are 15 residues in the CDR3. The CDR3 nucleotides read TGTGCCAGCAGTTTCGGCGGGGCAAAGAACTATGGCTACACCTTC. Its translation: CASSFGGAKNYGYTF.

This chain links TRBV4-1 with TRBJ1-5; possibly TRBD1 for D (5 bases). The CDR3 runs 17 residues. The germline V and J ends were trimmed by 0 bases and 3 bases, with 15 bases remaining between them. CDR1 and CDR2 from the germline V gene are MGHRA and YSYEKL. CDR3 nucleotides: TGCGCCAGCAGCCAAGATCAGTTTGCAGGGCTCAATCAGCCCCAGCATTTT. Translated, it gives CASSQDQFAGLNQPQHF.

This sequence joins TRBV7-9 and TRBJ2-7; 11 bases are shared with TRBD2. The CDR3 has 14 amino acids. J lost 4 bases, V lost 6 bases, and 5 bases had no gene match. The germline CDR1 and CDR2 sequences are SEHNR and FQNEAQ (reference sequence). This chain's CDR3 is CASSFTSGSYEQYF. CDR3 DNA: TGTGCCAGCAGTTTTACTAGCGGGAGTTACGAGCAGTACTTC.

This clone was seen only once. The chain uses TRBV2 and TRBJ2-1; D is unresolved. The CDR3 runs 15 residues. V dropped 4 bases and J dropped 0 bases, with 10 bases sitting between them. CDR1 SNHLY and CDR2 FYNNEI come from the germline V gene. The CDR3 protein is CASSAERLSYNEQFF. For the CDR3, the DNA is TGTGCCAGCAGTGCGGAGCGACTCTCCTACAATGAGCAGTTCTTC.

The CDR3 reads CASFPGAFF. The CDR3 region has the DNA TGCGCCAGCTTCCCAGGGGCTTTCTTT. The genes are TRBV10-1 and TRBJ1-1, with D maybe TRBD1 (5 bases). Germline CDR1 reads WNHNN; CDR2 reads SYGVQD (reference sequence). The CDR3 is made up of 9 amino acids. Trimming stripped 8 bases from V and 11 bases from J, with 9 bases between.

The table lists this clone with a few counts. The rearrangement links TRBV7-2 to TRBJ1-2; weak D call: TRBD1 (6 bases). The germline CDR1 and CDR2 sequences are SGHTA and FQGNSA. Trimming pared 4 bases from V and 4 bases from J, leaving 10 bases between. The CDR3 loop spans 13 amino acids. CDR3 amino acids: CASSSRGGYGYTF. The CDR3 DNA reads as TGTGCCAGCAGCTCCAGGGGTGGCTATGGCTACACCTTC.

This clone was observed a few times. This chain connects TRBV2 to TRBJ1-5; the D is unclear. V lost 4 bases, J lost 0 bases, and 7 bases lay in between. This CDR3 comprises 14 residues. Germline CDR1 reads SNHLY; CDR2 reads FYNNEI. The CDR3 loop is CASSGQNSNQPQHF. As DNA, the CDR3 is TGTGCCAGCAGTGGTCAAAATAGCAATCAGCCCCAGCATTTT.

V gene TRBV7-3 combines with J gene TRBJ2-7, with D maybe TRBD2 (6 bases). The CDR3 has 15 amino acids. With 5 bases removed from V and 0 bases from J, the gap between germline ends came to 14 bases. Germline assignment: CDR1 SGHTA and CDR2 FQGTGA. CDR3 coding DNA: TGTGCCAGCAGCCTCGCTAGCGATAACTCCTACGAGCAGTACTTC. Translating it yields CASSLASDNSYEQYF.

The chain recombines TRBV5-1 with TRBJ2-1; 8 bases are shared with TRBD2. Germline CDR1 and CDR2: SGHRS and YFSETQ. The CDR3 consists of 15 residues. Losses at the gene ends were 0 bases for V and 6 bases for J; bases not matched to a gene: 5. In DNA, the CDR3 is TGCGCCAGCAGCTTGGAGGGGACTAGTGTCAATGAGCAGTTCTTC. It yields the protein CASSLEGTSVNEQFF.

This clone has just one count. The V and J genes are TRBV7-2 and TRBJ1-1; perhaps TRBD1 as D (5 bases). The CDR3 length is 12 residues. CDR1 and CDR2 (germline): SGHTA, FQGNSA. The V and J ends lost 5 bases and 5 bases respectively, with 9 bases between them. The CDR3 bases are TGTGCCAGCAGCAATCGGGGGACTGAAGCTTTCTTT. Amino acids: CASSNRGTEAFF.

The chain carries TRBV7-3 and TRBJ2-7; 8 nucleotides match TRBD2. The CDR3 contains 16 residues. V dropped 2 bases and J dropped 2; count of bases not matched to a gene: 8. Germline values: CDR1 SGHTA, CDR2 FQGTGA. CDR3 coding DNA: TGTGCCAGCAGCTTATCAGGCGGGGGGACTACCTACGAGCAGTACTTC. It is translated as CASSLSGGGTTYEQYF. The complete variable domain, with remaining parts taken from reference TRBV7-3 and TRBJ2-7, reads GAGVSQTPSNKVTEKGKYVELRCDPISGHTALYWYRQSLGQGPEFLIYFQGTGAADDSGLPNDRFFAVRPEGSVSTLKIQRTERGDSAVYLCASSLSGGGTTYEQYFGPGTRLTVT.

The chain carries TRBV4-3 and TRBJ2-3, with 14 bases matching TRBD2. The CDR3 sequence is 19 residues long. V shed 0 bases, J shed 4 bases, and the junction held 9 bases outside the gene matches. Germline V gene sequence: CDR1 LGHNA, CDR2 YSLEER. CDR3 in amino acids: CASSQEAGTSGRKSDTQYF. The CDR3 DNA follows: TGCGCCAGCAGCCAAGAAGCCGGGACTAGCGGGAGAAAGTCAGATACGCAGTATTTT.

The chain combines TRBV19 with TRBJ1-6; D may be TRBD1 (5 bases). Between the trimmed V and J ends, which lost 7 bases and 0 bases, there was a span of 13 bases. The germline gives CDR1 LNHDA, CDR2 SQIVND (reference sequence). This CDR3 is 16 amino acids long. CDR3 sequence reads: CASTPRASSYNSPLHF. The CDR3 bases are TGTGCCAGTACCCCCAGGGCGAGCTCCTATAATTCACCCCTCCACTTT.

The chain combines TRBV5-5 with TRBJ2-1; TRBD2 agrees at 8 bases. After removal of 4 bases from V and 15 bases from J, the junction contained 12 bases not matched to a gene. Germline V CDR1 and CDR2: SGHKS, YYEKEE (reference sequence). The CDR3 spans 13 residues. CDR3 in amino acids: CASSRWTSPVRFF. The CDR3 bases are TGTGCCAGCAGCCGATGGACTAGCCCTGTACGGTTCTTC.

V is TRBV9 and J is TRBJ2-1, with TRBD1 identical over 7 bases. V lost 4 bases to trimming and J lost 6 bases; unmatched junction nucleotides: 10. Germline V lookup: CDR1 SGDLS, CDR2 YYNGEE. The CDR3 has 15 amino acids. As DNA, the CDR3 is TGTGCCAGCAGCTCCTTAGGGAACAGGGGCAATGAGCAGTTCTTC. Amino acids: CASSSLGNRGNEQFF.

The chain couples TRBV6-1 to TRBJ1-2; TRBD1 matches at 8 bases. The CDR3 loop spans 14 amino acids. Germline V gives CDR1 MNHNS, CDR2 SASEGT. The V gene end was trimmed by 4 bases and the J gene end by 4 bases; junction bases not matched to a gene: 5. CDR3 nucleotides: TGTGCCAGCAGTGCTTTTCAGGGGGCCTATGGCTACACCTTC. Protein product: CASSAFQGAYGYTF.

This clone was seen just once. The chain links TRBV29-1 to TRBJ2-2, with D hard to call. The CDR3 has 13 amino acids. Germline CDR1 is SQVTM and CDR2 is ANQGSEA. Trimming cost V 3 bases and J 2 bases, with 7 bases left between them. CDR3 DNA sequence: TGCAGCGTTGATCGGGTAAACACCGGGGAGCTGTTTTTT. Its protein product is CSVDRVNTGELFF.

This chain joins TRBV29-1 and TRBJ2-3; TRBD2 aligns across 11 bases. The CDR3 has 13 amino acids. Germline lookup yields CDR1 SQVTM and CDR2 ANQGSEA. After removal of 5 bases from V and 3 bases from J, the junction contained 1 base not matched to a gene. Written as DNA, the CDR3 is TGCAGCGTTCGGACTAGCGGGACAGATACGCAGTATTTT. Translated: CSVRTSGTDTQYF.

This sequence joins TRBV4-3 and TRBJ2-1, with TRBD2 matching over 10 bases. In germline, CDR1 is LGHNA, CDR2 YSLEER. After removal of 0 bases from V and 10 bases from J, the junction contained 3 bases not matched to a gene. The CDR3 loop spans 14 amino acids. The CDR3 protein is CASSQEVSGREQFF. The DNA of the CDR3 is TGCGCCAGCAGCCAAGAGGTTAGCGGGAGGGAGCAGTTCTTC.

J is TRBJ2-3 and V is TRBV30; possible D gene TRBD1, 7 bases. V was shortened by 4 bases and J by 0 bases, with 17 bases between the two germline ends. The CDR3 extends over 16 amino acids. CDR1 is GTSNPN, CDR2 SVGIG, per germline (reference sequence). The CDR3 nucleotides are TGTGCCTGGACTGAACCAGGGGGGCCCAGCACAGATACGCAGTATTTT. Amino acid sequence: CAWTEPGGPSTDTQYF.